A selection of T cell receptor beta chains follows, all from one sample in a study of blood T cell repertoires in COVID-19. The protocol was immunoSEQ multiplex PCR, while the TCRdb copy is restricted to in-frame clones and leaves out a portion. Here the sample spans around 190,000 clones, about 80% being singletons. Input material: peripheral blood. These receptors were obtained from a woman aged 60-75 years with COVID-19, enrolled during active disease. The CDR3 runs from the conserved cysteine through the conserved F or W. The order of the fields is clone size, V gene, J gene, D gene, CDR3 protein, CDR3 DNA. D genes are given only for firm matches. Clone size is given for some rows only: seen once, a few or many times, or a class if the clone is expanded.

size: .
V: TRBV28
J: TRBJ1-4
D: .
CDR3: CASSLPSGATNEKLFF
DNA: TGTGCCAGCAGTTTGCCTTCGGGGGCAACTAATGAAAAACTGTTTTTT

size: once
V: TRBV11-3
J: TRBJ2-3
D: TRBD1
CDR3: CASRKGTVTDTQYF
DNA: TGTGCCAGCAGGAAGGGGACAGTGACAGATACGCAGTATTTT

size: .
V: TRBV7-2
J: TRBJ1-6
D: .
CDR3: CASSLNVANNSPLHF
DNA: TGTGCCAGCAGCTTAAACGTGGCCAATAATTCACCCCTCCACTTT

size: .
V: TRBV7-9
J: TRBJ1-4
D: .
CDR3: CASSLGAGRIVANEKLFF
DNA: TGTGCCAGCAGCTTAGGAGCAGGGCGGATAGTAGCTAATGAAAAACTGTTTTTT

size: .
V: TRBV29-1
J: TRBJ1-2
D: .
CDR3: CSVERRYYGYTF
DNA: TGCAGCGTTGAGAGAAGATACTATGGCTACACCTTC

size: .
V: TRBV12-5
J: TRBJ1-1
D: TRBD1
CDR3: CASGLATGDHTEAFF
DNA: TGTGCTAGTGGTTTGGCAACAGGGGATCACACTGAAGCTTTCTTT

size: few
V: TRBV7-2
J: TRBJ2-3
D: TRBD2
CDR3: CASSLRGLAGDAQYF
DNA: TGTGCCAGCAGCTTAAGGGGACTAGCGGGAGACGCGCAGTATTTT

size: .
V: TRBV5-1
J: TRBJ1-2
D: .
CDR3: CASTGTTSHGYTF
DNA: TGCGCCAGCACCGGGACAACAAGCCATGGCTACACCTTC

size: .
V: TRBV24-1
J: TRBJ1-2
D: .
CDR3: CATSDSTENYGYTF
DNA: TGTGCCACCAGTGATTCGACAGAGAACTATGGCTACACCTTC

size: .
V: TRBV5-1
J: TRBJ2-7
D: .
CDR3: CASSLDGTASYEQYF
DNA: TGCGCCAGCAGCTTGGATGGGACTGCCTCCTACGAGCAGTACTTC

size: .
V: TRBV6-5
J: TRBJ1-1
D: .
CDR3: CASSSQDTEAFF
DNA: TGTGCCAGCAGTTCACAGGACACTGAAGCTTTCTTT

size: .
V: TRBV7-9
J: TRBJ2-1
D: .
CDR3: CASSLYGSWDNEQFF
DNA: TGTGCCAGCAGCTTATATGGGAGTTGGGACAATGAGCAGTTCTTC

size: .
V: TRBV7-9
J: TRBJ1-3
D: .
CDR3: CASSLEGRVDTIYF
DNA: TGTGCCAGCAGCTTAGAGGGCAGGGTAGACACCATATATTTT

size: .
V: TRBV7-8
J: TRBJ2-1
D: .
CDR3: CASSPQGHNEQFF
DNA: TGTGCCAGCAGCCCACAGGGCCACAATGAGCAGTTCTTC

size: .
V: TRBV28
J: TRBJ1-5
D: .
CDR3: CASSLLIGNQPQHF
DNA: TGTGCCAGCAGTTTGTTAATCGGCAATCAGCCCCAGCATTTT

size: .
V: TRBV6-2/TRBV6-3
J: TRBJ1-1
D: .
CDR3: CASSHGRGYTEAFF
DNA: TGTGCCAGCAGTCATGGGAGGGGCTACACTGAAGCTTTCTTT

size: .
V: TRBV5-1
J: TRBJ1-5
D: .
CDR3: CASSAQGWNQPQHF
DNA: TGCGCCAGCAGCGCGCAGGGTTGGAATCAGCCCCAGCATTTT

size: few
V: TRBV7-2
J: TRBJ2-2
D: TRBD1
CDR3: CASRPGQAYTGELFF
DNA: TGTGCCAGCAGGCCAGGACAGGCGTACACCGGGGAGCTGTTTTTT

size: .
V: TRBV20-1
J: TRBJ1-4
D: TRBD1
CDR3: CSASGGTGGGEKLFF
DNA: TGCAGTGCTAGTGGGGGTACAGGGGGCGGTGAAAAACTGTTTTTT

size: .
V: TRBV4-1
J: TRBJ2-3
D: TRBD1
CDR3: CASSLGQGAIDTQYF
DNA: TGCGCCAGCAGCCTGGGACAGGGGGCTATAGATACGCAGTATTTT

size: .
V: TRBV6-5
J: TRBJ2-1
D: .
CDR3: CASRANNGEQFF
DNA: TGTGCCAGCAGAGCAAATAATGGTGAGCAGTTCTTC

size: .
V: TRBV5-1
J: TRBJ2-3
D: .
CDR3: CASSLEGVRTDTQYF
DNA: TGCGCCAGCAGCTTGGAAGGGGTCCGCACAGATACGCAGTATTTT

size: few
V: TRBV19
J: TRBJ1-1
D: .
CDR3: CASSFQAGANTEAFF
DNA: TGTGCCAGTAGTTTCCAGGCAGGGGCGAACACTGAAGCTTTCTTT

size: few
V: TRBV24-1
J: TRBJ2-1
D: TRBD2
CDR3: CATSDSGTRFQFF
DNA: TGTGCCACCAGTGATTCCGGGACTAGGTTCCAGTTCTTC

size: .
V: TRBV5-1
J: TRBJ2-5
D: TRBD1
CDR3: CASSPIRTGNPQETQYF
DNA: TGCGCCAGCAGCCCAATCAGGACAGGGAATCCCCAAGAGACCCAGTACTTC

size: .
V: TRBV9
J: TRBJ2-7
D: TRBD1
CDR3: CASSVGTEAYEQYF
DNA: TGTGCCAGCAGCGTCGGGACAGAAGCCTACGAGCAGTACTTC

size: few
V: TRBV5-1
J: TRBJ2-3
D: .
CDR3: CASSKAETGRGDTQYF
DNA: TGCGCCAGCAGCAAGGCCGAGACAGGGCGGGGAGATACGCAGTATTTT

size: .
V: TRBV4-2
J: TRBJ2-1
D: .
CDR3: CASSLGGGFNEQFF
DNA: TGTGCCAGCAGCCTAGGGGGGGGTTTCAATGAGCAGTTCTTC

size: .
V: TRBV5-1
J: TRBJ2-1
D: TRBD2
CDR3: CASSSAGATYNEQFF
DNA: TGCGCCAGCAGCTCAGCGGGAGCAACCTACAATGAGCAGTTCTTC

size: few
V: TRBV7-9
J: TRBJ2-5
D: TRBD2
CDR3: CASSLRTGTSGQGGETQYF
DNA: TGTGCCAGCAGCTTGAGAACCGGGACTAGCGGGCAAGGGGGGGAGACCCAGTACTTC

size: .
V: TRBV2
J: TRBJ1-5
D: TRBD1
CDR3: CASRGQGASHQPQHF
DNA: TGTGCCAGCAGGGGACAGGGGGCGTCCCATCAGCCCCAGCATTTT

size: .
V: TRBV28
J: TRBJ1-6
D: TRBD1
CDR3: CASGSDRVNSPLHF
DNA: TGTGCCAGCGGATCGGACAGGGTAAATTCACCCCTCCACTTT

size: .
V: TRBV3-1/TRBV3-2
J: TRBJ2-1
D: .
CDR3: CASSQDSRGYSYNEQFF
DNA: TGTGCCAGCAGCCAAGATTCGCGGGGTTACTCCTACAATGAGCAGTTCTTC

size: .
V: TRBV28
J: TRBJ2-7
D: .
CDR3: CAVTPRDWSSYDQYF
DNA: TGTGCGGTCACCCCCAGAGACTGGAGCTCCTACGATCAGTACTTC

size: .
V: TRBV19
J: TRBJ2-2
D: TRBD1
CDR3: CASSRDRATGELFF
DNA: TGTGCCAGTAGCCGGGACAGGGCCACCGGGGAGCTGTTTTTT

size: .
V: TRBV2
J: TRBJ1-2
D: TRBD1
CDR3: CASSEAGQGSRGYTF
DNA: TGTGCCAGCAGTGAAGCCGGACAGGGATCAAGAGGCTACACCTTC

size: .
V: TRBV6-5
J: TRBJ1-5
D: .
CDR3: CASRHRDPNQPQHF
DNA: TGTGCCAGCAGACACAGGGACCCCAATCAGCCCCAGCATTTT

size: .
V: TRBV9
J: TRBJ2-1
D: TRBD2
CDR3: CASSVDAGARGEQFF
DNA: TGTGCCAGCAGCGTAGATGCGGGAGCGAGGGGTGAGCAGTTCTTC

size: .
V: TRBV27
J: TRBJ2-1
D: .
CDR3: CASRTGTYNEQFF
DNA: TGTGCCAGCAGAACAGGGACCTACAATGAGCAGTTCTTC

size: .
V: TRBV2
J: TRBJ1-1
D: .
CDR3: CASTTGGAGTEAFF
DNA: TGTGCCAGCACAACGGGGGGCGCGGGCACTGAAGCTTTCTTT

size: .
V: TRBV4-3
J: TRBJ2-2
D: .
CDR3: CASSQEMGWGHGELFF
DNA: TGCGCCAGCAGCCAAGAGATGGGTTGGGGACACGGGGAGCTGTTTTTT

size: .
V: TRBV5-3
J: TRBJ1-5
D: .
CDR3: CARSLVGSFSNQPQHF
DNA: TGTGCCAGAAGCTTGGTCGGGAGTTTTAGCAATCAGCCCCAGCATTTT

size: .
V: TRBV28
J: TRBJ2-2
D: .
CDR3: CASRKDTDTGELFF
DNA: TGTGCCAGCAGAAAGGACACGGACACCGGGGAGCTGTTTTTT

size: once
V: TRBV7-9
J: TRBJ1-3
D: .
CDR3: CASSSLMYSGNTIYF
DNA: TGTGCCAGCAGCTCCTTAATGTACTCTGGAAACACCATATATTTT

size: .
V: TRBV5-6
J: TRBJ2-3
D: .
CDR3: CASSLGVATDTQYF
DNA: TGTGCCAGCAGCCTGGGGGTAGCGACAGATACGCAGTATTTT

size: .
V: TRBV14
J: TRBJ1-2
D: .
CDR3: CASSQGSRGRGGYTF
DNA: TGTGCCAGCAGCCAAGGCTCCAGGGGACGAGGAGGCTACACCTTC

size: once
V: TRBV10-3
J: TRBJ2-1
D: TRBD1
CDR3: CAISTRGLYDEQFF
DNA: TGTGCCATCAGTACCAGGGGGCTATACGATGAGCAGTTCTTC

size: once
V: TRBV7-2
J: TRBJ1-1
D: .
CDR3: CASSWGHGSSEAFF
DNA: TGTGCCAGCTCGTGGGGCCACGGTAGTAGTGAAGCTTTCTTT

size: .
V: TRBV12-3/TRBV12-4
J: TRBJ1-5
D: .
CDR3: CASSYTSYQPQHF
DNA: TGTGCCAGCAGTTATACATCGTATCAGCCCCAGCATTTT